One sample yielded the 20 T cell receptor delta chains listed below, sequenced in a study of gamma-delta T cells after stem cell transplantation. TCRdb called clones from the RT-PCR reads again using CATT. The sample includes 1,000 to 1,500 delta-chain clones, roughly 5.6% of them seen just once. Sequencing used gamma-delta T cells. Every receptor here comes from a human donor. It is not recorded whose cells these are; they may come from a transplant donor.

This clone was counted between two and nine times. A read error is the likely source, as a far larger clone sits one nucleotide away. This same CDR3 is encoded by further DNA sequences in the sample. The CDR3, as DNA: TGTGCTCTTGGGGAGCTAGAGGGGTTACTGACCGATTACACCGATAAACTCATCTTT. It codes for CALGELEGLLTDYTDKLIF. This chain connects TRDV1 to TRDJ1; D unclear. Germline CDR1 TSWWSYY, CDR2 QGS. V was cut by 3 bases and J by 0 bases, with 23 bases left in between. There are 19 residues in the CDR3.

Comments on this clone: The likely explanation is a read error, given a far larger clone one base away. Distinct nucleotide sequences in the sample also encode this CDR3. The chain employs TRDV2 and TRDJ1; 8 bases are a match to TRDD3. The V segment lost 0 bases and the J segment 0 bases; nucleotides outside the gene matches: 11. CDR1 GEAIGNYY and CDR2 EKD come from the germline V gene. This CDR3 contains 18 residues. The CDR3 region is CACDTMVLGATDTDKLIF. Written as DNA, the CDR3 is TGTGCCTGTGACACCATGGTACTGGGGGCCACTGACACCGATAAACTCATCTTT.

Turning to this clone: This may stem from a read error, because a much larger clone lies one nucleotide away. The chain couples TRDV1 to TRDJ1, with 7 bases aligning to TRDD3. The CDR3 loop spans 23 amino acids. Per germline, CDR1 TSWWSYY and CDR2 QGS. CDR3 sequence: CALGDPASPYNELGGPYTDKLTF. CDR3 in DNA: TGTGCTCTTGGGGACCCAGCCTCCCCCTACAACGAGCTGGGGGGCCCGTACACCGATAAACTCACCTTT.

This clone was recorded a few times. The protein recorded in TCRdb matches a much larger clone and deviates from this DNA's translation at residue 11, suggesting a read error; the protein here is obtained by translating the DNA. The chain carries TRDV2 and TRDJ1; weak D call: TRDD3 (6 bases). Germline lookup yields CDR1 GEAIGNYY and CDR2 EKD. The CDR3 consists of 19 residues. Trimming pared 0 bases from V and 4 bases from J, leaving 26 bases between. CDR3 protein: CACDTGTLGGHESGDKLIF. The DNA of the CDR3 is TGTGCCTGTGACACCGGGACCTTGGGGGGACACGAATCGGGCGATAAACTCATCTTT.

As for this clone: This could be a read error, since a much larger clone is one nucleotide away. At the DNA level, this CDR3 is encoded by other sequences in the same sample as well. The rearrangement uses TRDV1 and TRDJ1, with D perhaps being TRDD2 or TRDD3 (5 bases each). This CDR3 spans 15 amino acids. Per germline, CDR1 TSWWSYY and CDR2 QGS. With 2 bases removed from V and 0 bases from J, the gap between germline ends came to 10 bases. CDR3 residues: CALGEILYDTDKLIF. As DNA, the CDR3 is TGTGCTCTTGGGGAAATCCTATACGACACCGATAAACTCATCTTT.

This clone was detected only a few times. This may come from a read error, since a much larger clone is one base off. The chain recombines TRDV2 with TRDJ1; no reliable D call. The CDR3 is made up of 16 amino acids. V lost 2 bases and J 1 base, leaving 16 bases between the germline ends. The germline gives CDR1 GEAIGNYY, CDR2 EKD. The CDR3 region has the DNA TGTGCCTGTGACAGGCTATCTCGTGGTTCCACCGATAAACTCATCTTT. Translated, it gives CACDRLSRGSTDKLIF.

Comments on this clone: With a far larger clone one base away, a read error is the likely cause. The chain couples TRDV1 to TRDJ1; 12 positions agree with TRDD3. The CDR3 contains 22 residues. Germline V gene sequence: CDR1 TSWWSYY, CDR2 QGS. The CDR3 DNA sequence: TGTGCTCTTGGGGAAGGCCTTCTGGAGTGGGGTACTGGGGGATACAGAATCGATAGACTCATCTTT. Translation gives CALGEGLLEWGTGGYRIDRLIF.

In its sample, this clone ranks as large. The chain joins TRDV1 to TRDJ2; the D gene is possibly TRDD3 (6 bases). Germline V gene data show CDR1 as TSWWSYY and CDR2 as QGS. This CDR3 spans 20 amino acids. V lost 0 bases and J lost 0, with 20 bases in between. The CDR3 coding sequence is TGTGCTCTTGGGGAACTGGGGATCCAGTACTGGGACGCTTTGACAGCACAACTCTTCTTT. It is translated as CALGELGIQYWDALTAQLFF.

This clone was seen a handful of times. This likely reflects a read error, since a far larger clone is one base away. The CDR3 sequence is CACDTVGANTDKPIF. The CDR3, as DNA: TGTGCCTGTGACACCGTCGGGGCTAACACCGATAAACCCATCTTT. This sequence joins TRDV2 and TRDJ1, with D hard to call. CDR1 GEAIGNYY and CDR2 EKD come from the germline V gene. The CDR3 runs 15 residues.

As regards this clone: One end of the junction is discordant with germline, which a read error may explain. The V gene is TRDV1, the J gene TRDJ1; 11 nucleotides line up with TRDD3. The CDR3 runs 22 residues. CDR1 is TSWWSYY, CDR2 QGS, per germline. The CDR3 sequence: CALGGVLPNGGYAKWYTDKLTF. As DNA, the CDR3 is TGTGCTCTTGGGGGAGTGCTTCCTAATGGGGGATACGCTAAATGGTACACCGATAAACTCACCTTT.

Note on this clone: With only one base between it and a far larger clone, this is likely a read error. This CDR3 is also generated by other DNA sequences in the sample. The chain couples TRDV1 to TRDJ1; TRDD3 matches at 7 bases. V dropped 6 bases and J dropped 5; count of bases not matched to a gene: 6. The CDR3 covers 13 residues. The V gene's germline CDR1 is TSWWSYY and CDR2 QGS. CDR3 coding DNA: TGTGCTCTTGGATCCTCTGGGGGGGATAAACTCATCTTT. Its protein is CALGSSGGDKLIF.

This clone was counted only a few times. TCRdb records a much larger clone's protein for this DNA, with a difference at residue 5 that likely arises from a read error; the protein given is the translation of the DNA. The CDR3 DNA is TGTGCCTGTGACGCCGTGGGAGGATACACCGATAAACTCATCTTT. It is translated as CACDAVGGYTDKLIF. The chain couples TRDV2 to TRDJ1; D is undetermined. The germline V gene has CDR1 GEAIGNYY and CDR2 EKD. The CDR3 is made up of 15 amino acids. Between the trimmed V and J ends, which lost 3 bases and 0 bases, there was a span of 13 bases.

This clone was seen only a few times. A read error is likely here: a far larger clone is one base away. The chain couples TRAV29/DV5 to TRDJ1; TRDD3 matches at 8 bases. The CDR3 is 16 residues long. V gave up 0 bases and J gave up 0 bases; unmatched junction bases: 7. CDR1 NSMFDY and CDR2 ISSIKDK come from the germline V gene. The CDR3 region has the DNA TGTGCAGCAAGCGCGTGGGGGATCCCCTACACCGATAAACTCATCTTT. Residues: CAASAWGIPYTDKLIF.

This clone has just a few counts. The V and J genes are TRDV1 and TRDJ1, with 12 bases matching TRDD3. The trim removed 0 bases at V and 0 bases at J, leaving 26 bases unmatched. Germline V gene lookup returns CDR1 TSWWSYY and CDR2 QGS. The CDR3 runs 25 residues. The CDR3, as DNA: TGTGCTCTTGGGGAACTAATAACCCTTCCATTCGGGACTGGGGGATACAAGAAGCACACCGATAAACTCATCTTT. Protein sequence: CALGELITLPFGTGGYKKHTDKLIF.

This clone was seen a few times. A far larger clone is off by one base, so a read error is likely. This chain links TRDV1 with TRDJ1; no clear D. From germline, CDR1 is TSWWSYY and CDR2 QGS. Trimming pared 4 bases from V and 9 bases from J, leaving 12 bases between. This CDR3 has 12 amino acids. CDR3 DNA: TGTGCTCTTGGGGGCCACCTGAGCGAACTCATCTTT. Translating gives CALGGHLSELIF.

Notes on this clone: A much larger clone differs by one base, so this may be a read error. The rearrangement uses TRDV1 and TRDJ1; the D gene is possibly TRDD3 (5 bases). Trimming left V 0 bases short and J 0 bases short, with 20 bases between. CDR3 length equals 19 residues. Germline CDR1 TSWWSYY, CDR2 QGS. The CDR3 loop reads CALGELGGLLTDYTDKLIF. Here the CDR3 DNA reads TGTGCTCTTGGGGAACTAGGGGGGTTACTGACCGATTACACCGATAAACTCATCTTT.

A note on this clone: This DNA translates differently at residue 4 from the TCRdb protein, which is that of a much larger clone; a read error is likely, and the protein shown is the DNA's own translation. This chain connects TRDV2 to TRDJ1; 9 nucleotides align to TRDD3. From germline, CDR1 is GEAIGNYY and CDR2 EKD. This CDR3 is 18 amino acids long. The CDR3 bases are TGTGCCTGTAACACGACTGGGGGAAACAAGACGTACACCGATAAACTCATCTTT. It encodes CACNTTGGNKTYTDKLIF.

By proportion, this clone is large. The chain uses TRDV1 and TRDJ1; 9 bases fit TRDD3. With V trimmed by 4 bases and J by 4 bases, 25 bases remained unmatched. CDR1 is TSWWSYY and CDR2 is QGS in the germline V gene. This CDR3 is 21 amino acids long. For the CDR3, the DNA is TGTGCTCTTGGGGGCAATACTCCTCCCATTCCTAGATTGGGGATACGCGATAAACTCATCTTT. This translates into CALGGNTPPIPRLGIRDKLIF.

Only a few counts were recorded for this clone. The V call is TRDV1, the J call TRDJ1; 11 bases line up with TRDD3. V shed 4 bases, J shed 0 bases, and the junction held 22 bases outside the gene matches. CDR1 and CDR2 from the germline V gene are TSWWSYY and QGS. The CDR3 covers 22 residues. In DNA form, the CDR3 reads TGTGCTCTTGGGGGAAACGGCGGCTACTGGGGGATAGACCGGGGATACACCGATAAACTCATCTTT. Protein: CALGGNGGYWGIDRGYTDKLIF.

This clone was observed a few times. The translation of this DNA and the TCRdb protein of a much larger clone differ at residue 7, probably owing to a read error; the protein shown here is translated from the DNA. The chain links TRDV1 to TRDJ1, with 9 bases aligning to TRDD3. There are 19 residues in the CDR3. After removal of 3 bases from V and 0 bases from J, the junction contained 14 bases not matched to a gene. The germline V gene has CDR1 TSWWSYY and CDR2 QGS. The CDR3 loop reads CALGDFSRVGDSYTDKLIF. CDR3 nucleotides: TGTGCTCTTGGGGACTTTTCTAGAGTGGGGGATAGTTACACCGATAAACTCATCTTT.